These 25 T cell receptor beta chains came from one sample sequenced in a study of T cells after yellow fever vaccination. From the 5' RACE reads, TCRdb called clonotypes with MiXCR, one entry per CDR3 protein. The sample includes approximately 180,000 distinct CDR3 sequences, approximately 6.2% seen only once; the top ten take roughly 3%. The sample consisted of CD4+ T cells sorted from PBMCs, taken on the day of the first yellow fever vaccination. The receptors were sampled from a man younger than 35 who received the YFV17D yellow fever vaccine.

This clonotype came up many times. The DNA for the CDR3 is TGTGCCAGCACTCTAGTGGGGTCTTACAATGAGCAGTTCTTC. It yields the protein CASTLVGSYNEQFF. The rearrangement joins TRBV5-5 to TRBJ2-1; D is undetermined. CDR3 length equals 14 residues. V lost 6 bases and J 4 bases, leaving 14 bases between the germline ends. The germline CDR1 and CDR2 sequences are SGHKS and YYEKEE (reference sequence).

This clonotype was detected many times. The chain has TRBV4-2 and TRBJ1-1, with 8 bases aligning to TRBD1. The CDR3 is 14 residues long. Germline CDR1 LGHNA, CDR2 YNFKEQ. With V trimmed by 1 base and J by 3 bases, 1 base remained unmatched. CDR3 sequence: CASSQGQGYTEAFF. The CDR3 bases are TGTGCCAGCAGCCAAGGACAGGGGTACACTGAAGCTTTCTTT.

This clonotype has a count of ten or more. The genes are TRBV12-3 or TRBV12-4 and TRBJ2-2; 7 positions agree with TRBD2. Trimming took 2 bases from V and 3 from J; bases not matched to a gene: 3. The CDR3 runs 15 residues. In DNA form, the CDR3 reads TGTGCCAGCAGTTTATCTAGCGGATACACCGGGGAGCTGTTTTTT. It is translated as CASSLSSGYTGELFF.

In this sample, this clonotype turned up many times. V usage is TRBV18 and J usage is TRBJ1-2; no firm D call. Between the trimmed V and J ends, which lost 3 bases and 5 bases, there was a span of 10 bases. CDR1 and CDR2 from the germline V gene are KGHSH and LQKENI. This CDR3 region has 13 residues. The CDR3 is CASSPPTRYGYTF. CDR3 nucleotide sequence: TGTGCCAGCTCACCCCCGACAAGATATGGCTACACCTTC.

This clonotype was counted ten times or more. This chain joins TRBV11-2 and TRBJ2-3; the D gene is possibly TRBD2 (5 bases). The germline V gene encodes CDR1 SGHAT and CDR2 FQNNGV. The CDR3 has 12 amino acids. Trimming pared 8 bases from V and 6 bases from J, leaving 12 bases between. The CDR3, as DNA: TGTGCCAGCTGCTCCGGCGGGGATACGCAGTATTTT. Protein product: CASCSGGDTQYF.

This clonotype occurred a few times. The genes are TRBV29-1 and TRBJ2-3; maybe TRBD1 (6 bases). Germline V gives CDR1 SQVTM, CDR2 ANQGSEA. CDR3 length equals 16 residues. V shed 6 bases and J shed 5 bases, with 24 bases lying between them. The CDR3 sequence: CSVHPTGPKGGDTQYF. The CDR3 DNA follows: TGCAGCGTCCATCCCACCGGGCCCAAAGGGGGAGATACGCAGTATTTT.

V is TRBV5-1 and J is TRBJ1-2; the D gene is possibly TRBD1 (5 bases). Trimming stripped 4 bases from V and 4 bases from J, with 20 bases between. CDR3 length equals 16 residues. The germline CDR1 and CDR2 sequences are SGHRS and YFSETQ. This chain's CDR3 is CASSPGGNRGTYGYTF. The DNA of the CDR3 is TGCGCCAGCAGCCCGGGGGGGAATCGGGGAACCTATGGCTACACCTTC.

Only a few counts were recorded for this clonotype. The chain joins TRBV12-3 or TRBV12-4 to TRBJ1-1; a weak D match, TRBD1 (5 bases). Deletions cut 6 bases from V and 3 bases from J, with 8 bases between. This CDR3 has 12 amino acids. CDR3 sequence: CASRWGYTEAFF. CDR3 sequence (DNA): TGTGCCAGCAGGTGGGGGTACACTGAAGCTTTCTTT.

This clonotype appeared many times. V gene TRBV5-1 combines with J gene TRBJ1-1, with 9 bases aligning to TRBD1. Losses at the gene ends were 5 bases for V and 2 bases for J; bases not matched to a gene: 10. Germline V lookup: CDR1 SGHRS, CDR2 YFSETQ. This CDR3 is built from 16 residues. The CDR3 nucleotides are TGCGCCAGCAGTCCCGGGACAGGGTCCTATAACACTGAAGCTTTCTTT. Its translation: CASSPGTGSYNTEAFF.

The V and J genes are TRBV6-5 and TRBJ2-7; D possibly corresponds to TRBD2 (5 bases). This CDR3 spans 14 amino acids. With 0 bases removed from V and 3 bases from J, the gap between germline ends came to 9 bases. Germline V CDR1 and CDR2: MNHEY, SVGAGI. The CDR3 DNA sequence: TGTGCCAGCAGTTACTCGCCTCGGGGCTACGAGCAGTACTTC. Encoded protein: CASSYSPRGYEQYF.

The chain couples TRBV19 to TRBJ2-3; a possible D gene is TRBD2 (7 bases). Germline V CDR1 and CDR2: LNHDA, SQIVND (reference sequence). V lost 8 bases and J lost 3, with 15 bases in between. The CDR3 contains 14 residues. In DNA form, the CDR3 reads TGTGCCAGTCGCCGGCGGGGGCAAACAGATACGCAGTATTTT. This encodes CASRRRGQTDTQYF.

This clonotype was seen repeatedly, ten times or more. Given the absence of the conserved phenylalanine or tryptophan at the CDR3 end, a read error is likely. The limits of the CDR3 on the DNA are not certain, so only TCRdb's listed CDR3 is given. The chain carries TRBV29-1 and TRBJ1-1. The CDR3 region is 8 residues in length, termini included. Germline CDR1 and CDR2: SQVTM and ANQGSEA. CDR3 loop: CSVEGRPI.

This clonotype was recorded many times. The chain couples TRBV6-2 or TRBV6-3 to TRBJ1-6; 7 bases match TRBD1. Germline CDR1 MNHEY, CDR2 SVGEGT. V shed 8 bases and J 10 bases; nucleotides not matched to a gene: 17. This CDR3 contains 16 residues. The CDR3 region has the DNA TGTGCCAGCGGACGTTTCTTACAGGGGTTAGGCTCACCCCTCCACTTT. Protein sequence: CASGRFLQGLGSPLHF.

This clonotype showed up many times. V gene TRBV2 combines with J gene TRBJ2-3; D is undetermined. In germline, CDR1 is SNHLY, CDR2 FYNNEI. CDR3 length: 12 amino acids. With 3 bases removed from V and 8 bases from J, the gap between germline ends came to 9 bases. CDR3 sequence: CASSDPSGTQYF. The CDR3 DNA reads TGTGCCAGCAGTGACCCCAGTGGTACGCAGTATTTT.

The rearrangement links TRBV12-5 to TRBJ2-7; weak D call: TRBD1 (5 bases). The germline V gene encodes CDR1 LGHNT and CDR2 FRNRAP. The ends were cut back, 6 bases at V and 2 bases at J, with 11 bases in the middle. The length of the CDR3 is 13 residues. CDR3 region: CASGQGAAYEQYF. The CDR3, as DNA: TGTGCTAGTGGCCAGGGTGCCGCCTACGAGCAGTACTTC.

The chain recombines TRBV6-2 or TRBV6-3 with TRBJ2-5; maybe TRBD1 (6 bases). This CDR3 is built from 15 residues. Per the germline V gene, CDR1 is MNHEY and CDR2 is SVGEGT. V lost 6 bases, J lost 2 bases, and 16 bases lay in between. CDR3 residues: CASRNRDTIQETQYF. The DNA for the CDR3 is TGTGCCAGCAGAAACCGGGACACCATTCAAGAGACCCAGTACTTC.

This clonotype was counted between two and nine times. The chain links TRBV7-2 to TRBJ1-2, with D maybe TRBD1 (5 bases). Germline CDR1 SGHTA, CDR2 FQGNSA. This CDR3 is 16 amino acids long. Trimming removed 3 bases from V and 3 bases from J, with 17 bases in between. The CDR3 nucleotides are TGTGCCAGCAGCTTCTCCCCGGACACGTTCTACTATGGCTACACCTTC. This sequence encodes CASSFSPDTFYYGYTF.

This clonotype has a count of ten or more. This sequence joins TRBV5-1 and TRBJ2-5; TRBD2 might be the D (6 bases). Trimming removed 0 bases at V and 2 bases at J, with 11 bases between. The CDR3 covers 15 residues. Per the germline V gene, CDR1 is SGHRS and CDR2 is YFSETQ. The CDR3 nucleotides read TGCGCCAGCAGCTTGGACCCGGCGGGGCAAGAGACCCAGTACTTC. Its protein product is CASSLDPAGQETQYF.

The chain uses TRBV5-6 and TRBJ2-3; D remains unclear. The CDR3 consists of 17 residues. Germline values: CDR1 SGHDT, CDR2 YYEEEE. V gave up 1 base and J gave up 5 bases, with 20 bases separating them. The CDR3 loop is CASSLSLTRLGIDTQYF. The CDR3 nucleotides read TGTGCCAGCAGCTTGTCCCTGACCCGGTTGGGCATAGATACGCAGTATTTT.

The chain uses TRBV29-1 and TRBJ2-2, with TRBD1 matching over 7 bases. V trimming: 5 bases; J trimming: 5 bases; junction bases outside the gene matches: 17. CDR3 length equals 17 residues. The V gene's germline CDR1 is SQVTM and CDR2 ANQGSEA. CDR3 bases: TGCAGCGTTACCAAGCCCCTTGGGACAGCCCGGACCGGGGAGCTGTTTTTT. Protein: CSVTKPLGTARTGELFF.

This clonotype has a handful of counts. V is TRBV6-2 or TRBV6-3 and J is TRBJ2-7, with 7 positions matching TRBD1. The CDR3 extends over 15 amino acids. The germline CDR1 and CDR2 sequences are MNHEY and SVGEGT. J lost 0 bases, V lost 2 bases, and 4 bases had no gene match. The CDR3 loop is CASSYHRDSSYEQYF. Here the CDR3 DNA reads TGTGCCAGCAGTTACCATCGGGACAGCTCCTACGAGCAGTACTTC.

The chain recombines TRBV4-2 with TRBJ2-2; TRBD2 aligns across 10 bases. The J segment lost 5 bases and the V segment lost 6 bases, leaving 9 bases of the junction unmatched. This CDR3 region has 16 residues. Germline V gene lookup returns CDR1 LGHNA and CDR2 YNFKEQ. The CDR3 DNA follows: TGTGCCAGCAGGCATGCTAGCGGGGGACTAACCGGGGAGCTGTTTTTT. As protein: CASRHASGGLTGELFF.

This clonotype was detected a few times. The chain is built from TRBV5-1 and TRBJ2-2; D ambiguous. CDR3 length: 15 residues. Deletions cut 4 bases from V and 1 base from J, with 11 bases between. The germline V gene encodes CDR1 SGHRS and CDR2 YFSETQ. The CDR3 here is CASSIPEGNTGELFF. As DNA, the CDR3 is TGCGCCAGCAGCATACCGGAAGGGAACACCGGGGAGCTGTTTTTT.

The J gene is TRBJ2-5, the V gene TRBV5-1; the match to TRBD1 covers 7 bases. The CDR3 spans 13 residues. The J segment lost 5 bases and the V segment lost 4 bases, leaving 5 bases of the junction unmatched. Germline loops: CDR1 SGHRS, CDR2 YFSETQ. CDR3 nucleotide sequence: TGCGCCAGCAGCGTACAGGGGAGCGAGACCCAGTACTTC. Translating gives CASSVQGSETQYF.

The table lists this clonotype with many counts. The gene calls are TRBV7-2 and TRBJ2-3; 8 bases fit TRBD2. This CDR3 comprises 16 residues. Germline CDR1 SGHTA, CDR2 FQGNSA. The ends lost 4 bases at V and 1 base at J; junction bases unmatched: 7. The CDR3 region is CASSSPSGFRTDTQYF. In nucleotides, the CDR3 is TGTGCCAGCAGCTCTCCTAGCGGGTTTCGCACAGATACGCAGTATTTT.